A single T cell receptor (beta chain) is shown here with its context. This clonotype has a handful of counts. What this receptor recognizes is not known. Nothing much larger sits one base from this clone, and base qualities are not available. From the germline V gene (reference sequence), CDR1 is DFQATT and CDR2 is SNEGSKA. Counted from cysteine to phenylalanine, this CDR3 has 15 amino acids. Just the 45-base CDR3 DNA is kept, in frame starting at base 1. V and J lose 5 bases and 0 bases, and a span of 17 bases separates them. The sample's time point label, in plain terms: newly diagnosed GD, antithyroid drugs for less than 3 months. RNA was extracted from PBMCs in TRIzol for both TCR sequencing and RNA sequencing. The diagnosis of Graves' disease was made according to American Thyroid Association guidelines. Patients for the study were recruited at an endocrinology department in Xi'an, China. Each patient gave approximately 10 milliliters of peripheral blood, collected in an EDTA anticoagulant tube. Ficoll Paque Plus density gradient separation was used to isolate PBMCs, and no additional T cell sorting was done. An Agilent 2100 Bioanalyzer and agarose gel were used to check RNA quality, and a NanoDrop 2000 was used to measure RNA concentration.

This sample stems from a study of regulatory T cells in long-lasting Graves disease (dated by TCRdb to the early 2020s). Regarding the study in general: Patients with newly diagnosed Graves' disease had been on antithyroid drugs for under 3 months. The study took place in China and was registered as a clinical trial. Persistent Graves' disease patients were compared with newly diagnosed Graves' disease patients by peripheral blood TCR sequencing and RNA sequencing. A total of around 35 samples underwent TCR sequencing, from about 13 patients with persistent Graves' disease and some 20 patients with newly diagnosed Graves' disease. Overall study results and their limits: The study examined only peripheral blood because the primary lesion, thyroid tissue, could not be accessed. Lower TCR Shannon entropy and fewer highly expanded clones were observed in persistent Graves' disease patients than in newly diagnosed patients, which suggested clonal expansion. TRBV28, TRBJ1-2 and TRBJ2-5 were preferentially used in persistent disease, while TRBV20-1 and TRBJ2-1 were favored in newly diagnosed disease. More public clonotypes were shared among persistent patients (roughly 2,700) than among newly diagnosed patients (roughly 1,000). Sequencing and analysis were limited to the TCR beta chain. The authors noted that the small sample size was a limitation that may lower accuracy.

To prepare the library, multiplex PCR was applied. The listed sequencing device is Illumina HiSeq 4000. iRepertoire HTBI primers and Arm-PCR amplification of CDR3 regions were used to construct TCR beta libraries. Gel purification was performed on PCR products prior to sequencing. In the paper's pipeline: Gene usage analysis of CDR3 amino acid clonotypes relied on the roughly 60 TRBV and 15 or so TRBJ segments identified across samples. COPE and FqMerger were used to merge filtered high-quality paired reads into contigs. BLAST was used to align contigs to the IMGT TRBV, TRBD and TRBJ reference genes, and CDR3 was defined following IMGT. Clonotypes above 0.1% frequency were classified as highly expanded clones. Shannon entropy served as the measure of repertoire diversity, while the Gini coefficient captured V-J evenness. Public clonotypes were defined as clonotypes shared by more than one individual. Clones were called with MiXCR by TCRdb after fastp trimmed the public reads at Q25, and only in-frame beta chains were retained. Each CDR3 protein gets just one entry, which takes the most common genes and DNA from the rows behind it. V and J calls and clone size were set by TCRdb, not the authors. For this sample the table gives some 600,000 distinct CDR3 sequences, of which around 15% were detected only once. Around 12% of the sample is held by the ten biggest clonotypes.

The same data also contributed to another study, on T cells in Graves' hyperthyroidism and ophthalmopathy. Reported in the second study: Stable Graves' hyperthyroidism was defined as the absence of progression to ophthalmopathy over 18 months of follow-up. Hyperthyroidism patients were newly diagnosed, had a disease duration of under 2 months, and were aged 18 to 65 years. Patients with uncontrolled infections, other autoimmune diseases, pregnancy or lactation were excluded. Diagnoses were based on clinical symptoms, serum thyroxine and TRAb, thyroid ultrasound and orbital computed tomography. A first-round RT-PCR of the TCR CDR3 used the HTBI primer set with the Qiagen OneStep RT-PCR kit. Blood samples also contained most of the expanded thyroid clonotypes (frequency above 0.001), which suggests that blood repertoires may reflect thyroid immune responses. A 13 V-J signature model separated ophthalmopathy from stable hyperthyroidism, with 87.88% sensitivity and 81.08% specificity in cross-validation and 80%/75% in testing. In validation, the model predicted progression to ophthalmopathy a median of roughly 6.1 months before onset, with 70% to 71% sensitivity and 72.22% specificity. A discovery cohort of about a hundred patients, about 40 with Graves' ophthalmopathy and about 58 with stable Graves' hyperthyroidism, was used to find distinguishing TCR V-J signatures. An independent validation cohort of 18 to 20 hyperthyroidism patients and 17 patients who later progressed to ophthalmopathy tested prospective prediction of ophthalmopathy. The approximately 90 discovery patients were randomly split 7:3 into training and test sets. In addition, the study compared T-cell repertoires in thyroid tissue and in blood from five or six Graves' hyperthyroidism patients. Once sampling was done, hyperthyroidism patients were given methimazole at a starting dose of 30 mg daily, whereas ophthalmopathy patients were given high-dose intravenous methylprednisolone. The libraries were constructed in a second round of multiplex PCR and then size-selected and purified. Paired-end sequencing of the libraries was performed with 100 bp reads on an Illumina HiSeq2000. SOAPnuke was used to process the raw data, throwing out any read that contained adapters or uncalled bases, had a mean Phred below 15, or lacked an exact constant-primer or identifier match. COPE v1.2.5 was used to merge the high-quality paired reads, and each unique nucleotide sequence was defined as a clonotype. MiTCR v1.1 was used to align clonotypes to the IMGT TRBV, TRBD and TRBJ reference segments. The analysis included only V-J combinations with a frequency above 0.0001, which together covered more than 98% of the repertoires. A TCS score was defined as the ratio between F50 (clonal expansion) and ExV (chaos), using BLOSUM62-based TCRdist between CDR3 peptides within each V-J. Welch's t-statistics and random forest reduced around 510 V-J features to 13, which were used in a naive Bayes classifier (R e1071). Sample size was not statistically predetermined, and blinding of investigators to group allocation was not performed. The paper reports TCR Vbeta CDR3 sequencing of more than 120 peripheral blood samples: some 44 ophthalmopathy, 75 to 80 hyperthyroidism and around 17 progressor patients.

This sample comprised peripheral blood mononuclear cells (PBMCs), obtained at new diagnosis, from a patient treated with antithyroid drugs. The TCR was taken from a man in his late teens or twenties with Graves disease. Donor details come from another sample of the same person, matched by shared clones. Recombination joined TRBV20-1 with TRBJ2-7; the D element could tentatively be TRBD1 or TRBD2, as 7 bases agree for each. The CDR3 protein is CSAYRLAGGSYEQYF. The bases read TGCAGTGCTTACCGACTAGCAGGGGGCTCCTACGAGCAGTACTTC.